The entry below gives a single T cell receptor beta chain sequence along with its context. Germline assignment: CDR1 MDHEN and CDR2 SYDVKM. With 5 bases clipped from V and 8 bases from J, the junction kept 8 bases outside the gene matches. The CDR3 runs to 14 residues. This record comes from a study of blood T cells in healthy people across ages. Each donor's blood draw was roughly 10 milliliters of peripheral blood. Every sample yielded at least 6 million isolated PBMCs. Together with a sample-barcoded 5' primer, a J-beta primer mix was included in a second PCR lasting roughly 6 to 12 cycles. TCRdb reanalysed the 5' RACE reads using MiXCR and keeps one entry per CDR3 protein. In the table there are 800,000 or so distinct CDR3 sequences, around 25% of which are singletons. These same records also appear under a second study, on T cells of mothers and their children. That publication notes: At a rate of around 1.6 ug per 15 ul, cDNA synthesis received all of the extracted RNA.

This sequence was found in a boy aged 5-17 years in good health. The chain joins TRBV28 to TRBJ1-4, with 7 bases aligning to TRBD1. Sequencing was done on a sample of blood. The CDR3 region has the DNA TGTGCCAGCAGTCTGACAGGGAGAGGGGAAAAACTGTTTTTT. It codes for CASSLTGRGEKLFF.